This T cell receptor beta chain is from a study of molecular identifiers for immune sequencing clone quantification. Listed TCR primers, together with previously described methods, were used for the bulk TCR libraries. TCRdb reprocessed the PCR reads via MiXCR and lists one record per CDR3 protein. The data hold about 35,000 distinct CDR3 sequences, with about 19% observed a single time. J lost 3 bases, V lost 5 bases, and 6 bases had no gene match. The CDR3 runs 14 residues. The germline CDR1 and CDR2 sequences are SQVTM and ANQGSEA. Many counts were recorded for this clonotype. Sequencing was performed on naive CD8+ T cells from blood, with Jurkat cell RNA spiked in. The subset is: FACS-sorted CD8+CD4-CCR7+CD45RA+ naive T cells. The gene calls are TRBV29-1 and TRBJ2-7, with 11 bases fitting TRBD2. The receptor's source is a human donor in good health. Some libraries in this study had Jurkat cell RNA spiked in. The chain's CDR3 is CSVRLLAGDYEQYF. CDR3 in DNA: TGCAGCGTTCGACTACTAGCGGGGGACTACGAGCAGTACTTC.